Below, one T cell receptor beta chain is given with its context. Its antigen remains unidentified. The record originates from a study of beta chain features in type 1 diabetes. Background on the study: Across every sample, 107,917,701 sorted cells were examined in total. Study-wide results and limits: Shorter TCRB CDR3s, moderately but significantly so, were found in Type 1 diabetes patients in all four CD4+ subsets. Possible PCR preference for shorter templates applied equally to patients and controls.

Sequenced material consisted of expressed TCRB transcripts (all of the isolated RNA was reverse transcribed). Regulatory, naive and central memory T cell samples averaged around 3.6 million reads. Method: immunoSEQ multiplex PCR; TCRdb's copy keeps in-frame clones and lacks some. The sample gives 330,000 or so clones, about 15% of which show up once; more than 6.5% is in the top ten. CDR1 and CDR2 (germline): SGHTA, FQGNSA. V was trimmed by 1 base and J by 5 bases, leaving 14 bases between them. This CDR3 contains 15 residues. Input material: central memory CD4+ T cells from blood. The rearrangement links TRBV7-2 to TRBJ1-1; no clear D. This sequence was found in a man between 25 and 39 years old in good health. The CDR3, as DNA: TGTGCCAGCAGCTTAGTTTTTAGAGCGGAAACTGAAGCTTTCTTT. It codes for CASSLVFRAETEAFF. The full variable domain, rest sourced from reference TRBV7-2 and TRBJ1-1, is GAGVSQSPSNKVTEKGKDVELRCDPISGHTALYWYRQSLGQGLEFLIYFQGNSAPDKSGLPSDRFSAERTGGSVSTLTIQRTQQEDSAVYLCASSLVFRAETEAFFGQGTRLTVV.